The T cell receptor beta chain under discussion was sequenced for a study of chemoradiotherapy in HPV16-positive cancers. Data came from immunoSEQ multiplex PCR; TCRdb stores just in-frame clones and leaves some out. The sample lists around 2,900 clones, 70% to 80% occurring once. Repertoires were sampled repeatedly during chemoradiotherapy. The source is a human donor with HPV-associated anogenital cancer. This specimen was tumor tissue, taken from a patient who underwent chemoradiotherapy.

This chain's CDR3 is CASSESRIRVGTDTQYF. DNA of the CDR3: TGCGCCAGCAGTGAGTCTCGTATTAGGGTTGGCACAGATACGCAGTATTTT. This chain connects TRBV10-1 to TRBJ2-3; D gene unclear. Deletions cut 0 bases from V and 1 base from J, with 14 bases between. Germline lookup yields CDR1 WNHNN and CDR2 SYGVQD (reference sequence). The CDR3 spans 17 residues.